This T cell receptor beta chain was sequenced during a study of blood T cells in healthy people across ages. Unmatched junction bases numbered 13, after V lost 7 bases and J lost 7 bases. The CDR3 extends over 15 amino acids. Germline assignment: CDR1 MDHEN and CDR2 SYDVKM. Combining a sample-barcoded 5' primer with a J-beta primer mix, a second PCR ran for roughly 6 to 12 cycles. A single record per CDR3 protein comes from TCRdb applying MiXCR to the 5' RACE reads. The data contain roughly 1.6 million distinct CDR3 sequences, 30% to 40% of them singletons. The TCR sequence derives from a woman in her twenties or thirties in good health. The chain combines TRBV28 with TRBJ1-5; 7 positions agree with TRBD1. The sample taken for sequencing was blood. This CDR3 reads CASTKRRGFRQPQHF. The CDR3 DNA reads TGTGCCAGCACAAAACGCAGGGGGTTTAGGCAGCCCCAGCATTTT.